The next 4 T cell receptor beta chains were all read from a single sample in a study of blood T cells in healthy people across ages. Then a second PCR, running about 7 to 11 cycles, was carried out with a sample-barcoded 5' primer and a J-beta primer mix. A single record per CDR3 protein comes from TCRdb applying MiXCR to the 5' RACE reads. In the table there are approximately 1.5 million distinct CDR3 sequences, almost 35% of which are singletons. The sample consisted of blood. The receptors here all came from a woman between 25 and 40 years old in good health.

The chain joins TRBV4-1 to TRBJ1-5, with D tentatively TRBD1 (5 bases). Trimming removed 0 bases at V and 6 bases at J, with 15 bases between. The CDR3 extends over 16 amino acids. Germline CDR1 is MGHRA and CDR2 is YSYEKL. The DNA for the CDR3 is TGCGCCAGCAGCCAAGATGGCAGGGCCTGGGGTCAGCCCCAGCATTTT. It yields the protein CASSQDGRAWGQPQHF.

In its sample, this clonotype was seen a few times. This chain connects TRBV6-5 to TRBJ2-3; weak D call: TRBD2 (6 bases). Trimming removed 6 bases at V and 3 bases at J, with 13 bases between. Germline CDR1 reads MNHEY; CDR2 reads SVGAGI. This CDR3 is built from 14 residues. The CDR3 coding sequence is TGTGCCAGCAGACGACTAGAGGATACAGATACGCAGTATTTT. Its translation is CASRRLEDTDTQYF.

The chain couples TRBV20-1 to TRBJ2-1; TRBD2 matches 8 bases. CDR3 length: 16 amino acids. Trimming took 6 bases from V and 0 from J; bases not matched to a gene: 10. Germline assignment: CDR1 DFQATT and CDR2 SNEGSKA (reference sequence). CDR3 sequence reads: CSAPRGGRTSYNEQFF. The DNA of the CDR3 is TGCAGTGCCCCCCGGGGCGGGAGGACCTCCTACAATGAGCAGTTCTTC.

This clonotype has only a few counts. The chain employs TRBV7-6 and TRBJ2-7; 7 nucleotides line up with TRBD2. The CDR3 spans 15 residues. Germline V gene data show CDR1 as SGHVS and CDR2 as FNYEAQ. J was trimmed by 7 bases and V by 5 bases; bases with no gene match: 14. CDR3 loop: CASSRIGGSFEEQYF. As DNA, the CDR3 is TGTGCCAGCAGCCGCATTGGCGGGAGCTTTGAGGAGCAGTACTTC.